The count of the clone carrying this T cell receptor beta chain is one. Its antigen remains unknown. Sequencing used immunoSEQ multiplex PCR; TCRdb keeps in-frame clones, though not all of them. Among around 150,000 clones, about 87% were seen once, and the ten largest hold about 3.2%. This record comes from a study of T cell responses to AZD1222 COVID-19 vaccine. Study findings and constraints: Most donors were white British, females outnumbered males, and clonal diversity was possibly underestimated. Nearly half of spike-specific TCRs reportedly target variant regions that are unmutated in the B.1.351 and B.1.1.7 variants. At study baseline, merely six AZD1222 recipients were seropositive. A rise in Spike-specific TCR breadth and depth followed two AZD1222 doses.

The CDR3 extends over 15 amino acids. After removal of 1 base from V and 8 bases from J, the junction contained 4 bases not matched to a gene. CDR1 is SGHRS and CDR2 is YFSETQ in the germline V gene. This receptor was identified in an adult in good health. Sequenced here: peripheral blood, sampled on day 0 of MenACWY control vaccination. The rearrangement links TRBV5-1 to TRBJ1-4, with 11 bases matching TRBD1. This chain's CDR3 is CASSLKGQGGEKLFF. As DNA, the CDR3 is TGCGCCAGCAGCTTGAAGGGACAGGGGGGAGAAAAACTGTTTTTT. The complete variable domain, with remaining parts taken from reference TRBV5-1 and TRBJ1-4, reads KAGVTQTPRYLIKTRGQQVTLSCSPISGHRSVSWYQQTPGQGLQFLFEYFSETQRNKGNFPGRFSGRQFSNSRSEMNVSTLELGDSALYLCASSLKGQGGEKLFFGSGTQLSVL.